Shown below are 21 T cell receptor beta chains from a single sample sequenced in a study of blood T cell repertoires in COVID-19. The assay was immunoSEQ multiplex PCR, and TCRdb's table has in-frame clones only and misses some. Among a few hundred thousand clones listed, roughly 84% were seen once. Sequences were obtained from peripheral blood. All receptors derive from a middle-aged woman who had recovered from COVID-19.

The rearrangement joins TRBV14 to TRBJ2-7; D remains ambiguous. This CDR3 spans 13 amino acids. Trimming cost V 0 bases and J 7 bases, with 10 bases left between them. Germline V gene data show CDR1 as SGHDN and CDR2 as FVKESK. The CDR3 region has the DNA TGTGCCAGCAGCCAAGATAACGTACGGGAGCAGTACTTC. Its translation: CASSQDNVREQYF.

The genes are TRBV6-5 and TRBJ1-2; no reliable D call. CDR1 and CDR2 (germline): MNHEY, SVGAGI. The V gene lost 4 bases and the J gene lost 6 bases, with 15 bases spanning the gap. The CDR3 spans 14 residues. CDR3 loop: CASSLLGFSDGYTF. CDR3 nucleotide sequence: TGTGCCAGCAGTTTACTGGGTTTTAGCGATGGCTACACCTTC.

The genes are TRBV6-1 and TRBJ2-1; TRBD1 matches at 10 bases. This CDR3 comprises 17 residues. CDR1 MNHNS and CDR2 SASEGT come from the germline V gene. Losses at the gene ends were 3 bases for V and 0 bases for J; bases not matched to a gene: 5. The CDR3 coding sequence is TGTGCCAGCAGTGAGGACAGGGGGACTTTCTCCTACAATGAGCAGTTCTTC. Amino acids: CASSEDRGTFSYNEQFF.

This clone was seen a single time. The V call is TRBV5-1, the J call TRBJ2-1; 10 bases map to TRBD2. Germline V CDR1 and CDR2: SGHRS, YFSETQ. V gave up 4 bases and J gave up 4 bases; unmatched junction bases: 5. The CDR3 totals 15 residues. CDR3 coding DNA: TGCGCCAGCAGCGGTACTAGCGGGGTATACAATGAGCAGTTCTTC. Protein sequence: CASSGTSGVYNEQFF.

J is TRBJ1-2 and V is TRBV9; TRBD1 aligns across 11 bases. V was pared by 4 bases and J by 7 bases, with 12 bases of the junction left unmatched. The CDR3 sequence is 16 residues long. Germline CDR1 reads SGDLS; CDR2 reads YYNGEE. Here the CDR3 reads CASSFKLGQGAGGYTF. CDR3 DNA sequence: TGTGCCAGCAGCTTTAAATTAGGACAGGGGGCTGGTGGCTACACCTTC.

The genes are TRBV2 and TRBJ2-1; D not certain. Trimming removed 5 bases from V and 2 bases from J, with 13 bases in between. This CDR3 contains 15 residues. Germline-derived CDR1 and CDR2 are SNHLY and FYNNEI. CDR3 region: CASSLLQATYNEQFF. As DNA, the CDR3 is TGTGCCAGCAGTCTTCTGCAGGCGACCTACAATGAGCAGTTCTTC.

The V call is TRBV18, the J call TRBJ1-6, with a tentative D call TRBD1 (5 bases). Germline V gene data show CDR1 as KGHSH and CDR2 as LQKENI. The CDR3 runs 15 residues. Trimming took 2 bases from V and 3 from J, leaving 8 bases between them. In DNA form, the CDR3 reads TGTGCCAGCTCACCAGACAGCTACTATAATTCACCCCTCCACTTT. Protein product: CASSPDSYYNSPLHF.

In the case of this clone: Other DNA sequences in this specimen translate into the identical CDR3. The chain uses TRBV6-2 or TRBV6-3 and TRBJ2-7, with 8 positions matching TRBD1. The CDR3 is 12 amino acids. Germline V gives CDR1 MNHEY, CDR2 SVGEGT. Trimming took 4 bases from V and 5 from J; bases not matched to a gene: 1. The CDR3 DNA follows: TGTGCCAGCAGTTCAGGGGGCCACGAGCAGTACTTC. Translation gives CASSSGGHEQYF.

This clone was counted at least ten times. The same CDR3 can be traced to other DNA sequences in this sample. The rearrangement uses TRBV11-3 and TRBJ2-1; D remains ambiguous. Germline V gene lookup returns CDR1 SGHNT and CDR2 YENEEA. Trimming cost V 2 bases and J 0 bases, with 8 bases left between them. This CDR3 is built from 15 residues. CDR3 in DNA: TGTGCCAGCAGCTTATCATCTAGCTCCTACAATGAGCAGTTCTTC. It yields the protein CASSLSSSSYNEQFF.

This clone appeared once. The chain recombines TRBV29-1 with TRBJ1-2; D perhaps matches TRBD1 (6 bases). CDR3 length: 13 amino acids. Trimming pared 0 bases from V and 5 bases from J, leaving 10 bases between. In germline, CDR1 is SQVTM, CDR2 ANQGSEA. The DNA for the CDR3 is TGCAGCGTTGAAGAACAGGGCCTTTATGGCTACACCTTC. This codes for CSVEEQGLYGYTF.

The J gene is TRBJ2-3, the V gene TRBV9; 10 bases are a match to TRBD2. This CDR3 comprises 18 residues. Germline loops: CDR1 SGDLS, CDR2 YYNGEE. V dropped 0 bases and J dropped 0; count of bases not matched to a gene: 7. CDR3 region: CASSVGLAGEISTDTQYF. As DNA, the CDR3 is TGTGCCAGCAGCGTAGGGCTAGCGGGGGAAATAAGCACAGATACGCAGTATTTT. Using reference TRBV9 and TRBJ2-3 for the parts outside the CDR3, the full variable domain is DSGVTQTPKHLITATGQRVTLRCSPRSGDLSVYWYQQSLDQGLQFLIQYYNGEERAKGNILERFSAQQFPDLHSELNLSSLELGDSALYFCASSVGLAGEISTDTQYFGPGTRLTVL.

J is TRBJ1-2 and V is TRBV6-6; a weak D match, TRBD1 (6 bases). This CDR3 contains 15 residues. Germline V gives CDR1 MNHNY, CDR2 SVGAGI (reference sequence). Trimming cost V 0 bases and J 8 bases, with 16 bases left between them. The DNA of the CDR3 is TGTGCCAGCAGTTACTCGAATCCAGGGGCCGGGGGCTACACCTTC. Translating it yields CASSYSNPGAGGYTF.

This clone was picked up a small number of times. CDR3: CATSTYSGGAWVYEQFF. CDR3 sequence (DNA): TGTGCCACCAGCACTTATAGCGGGGGGGCTTGGGTCTATGAGCAGTTCTTC. The chain couples TRBV15 to TRBJ2-1; TRBD2 agrees at 11 bases. The germline gives CDR1 LNHNV, CDR2 YYDKDF (reference sequence). This CDR3 comprises 17 residues. Losses at the gene ends were 4 bases for V and 8 bases for J; bases not matched to a gene: 13.

V gene TRBV29-1 combines with J gene TRBJ1-1; 9 positions agree with TRBD1. CDR3 size: 14 residues. V was clipped by 4 bases and J by 1 base; unmatched bases: 4. Germline V gene data show CDR1 as SQVTM and CDR2 as ANQGSEA. The CDR3 here is CSVVLGQGNTEAFF. CDR3 DNA: TGCAGCGTTGTTCTGGGACAGGGGAACACTGAAGCTTTCTTT.

The V and J genes are TRBV4-3 and TRBJ1-2; the D is unclear. CDR3 length: 14 amino acids. V dropped 0 bases and J dropped 2 bases, with 7 bases sitting between them. CDR1 is LGHNA, CDR2 YSLEER, per germline. This chain's CDR3 is CASSQDPGNYGYTF. The CDR3 DNA reads as TGCGCCAGCAGCCAAGATCCCGGGAACTATGGCTACACCTTC.

The V gene is TRBV28, the J gene TRBJ2-1; tentative D call: TRBD1 (6 bases). Trimming shortened V by 3 bases and J by 4 bases, and 13 bases separated the two germline ends. Germline V gene data show CDR1 as MDHEN and CDR2 as SYDVKM. The CDR3 consists of 15 residues. CDR3 residues: CASSFVGTQYNEQFF. The CDR3 coding sequence is TGTGCCAGCAGTTTTGTCGGGACACAGTACAATGAGCAGTTCTTC.

The chain uses TRBV19 and TRBJ1-2, with TRBD1 identical over 8 bases. J lost 2 bases, V lost 7 bases, and 6 bases had no gene match. CDR1 and CDR2 from the germline V gene are LNHDA and SQIVND (reference sequence). CDR3 size: 14 residues. CDR3 loop: CASNAGTGNYGYTF. The CDR3, as DNA: TGTGCCAGTAATGCGGGGACAGGAAACTATGGCTACACCTTC.

The chain couples TRBV4-2 to TRBJ2-7; 7 nucleotides agree with TRBD2. The CDR3 spans 14 residues. Germline V gives CDR1 LGHNA, CDR2 YNFKEQ. V lost 4 bases to trimming and J lost 2 bases; unmatched junction nucleotides: 5. The CDR3 protein is CASSRPGGTYEQYF. The DNA of the CDR3 is TGTGCCAGCAGCCGCCCGGGGGGAACCTACGAGCAGTACTTC.

The chain is built from TRBV5-1 and TRBJ1-2; D uncertain. Trimming shortened V by 1 base and J by 4 bases, and 17 bases separated the two germline ends. This CDR3 is built from 16 residues. Germline V lookup: CDR1 SGHRS, CDR2 YFSETQ. In DNA, the CDR3 is TGCGCCAGCAGCTTGATAGCCGGGGATCGGGCCTATGGCTACACCTTC. Its translation is CASSLIAGDRAYGYTF. The whole variable domain, remainder taken from reference TRBV5-1 and TRBJ1-2, is KAGVTQTPRYLIKTRGQQVTLSCSPISGHRSVSWYQQTPGQGLQFLFEYFSETQRNKGNFPGRFSGRQFSNSRSEMNVSTLELGDSALYLCASSLIAGDRAYGYTFGSGTRLTVV.

This chain connects TRBV3-1 (or the pseudogene TRBV3-2) to TRBJ1-2; 7 bases align to TRBD1. There are 13 residues in the CDR3. Germline CDR1 is LGHDT and CDR2 is YNNKEL (reference sequence). Losses at the gene ends were 5 bases for V and 6 bases for J; bases not matched to a gene: 6. CDR3 protein: CASSYRGSDGYTF. The CDR3 DNA reads as TGTGCCAGCAGCTACAGGGGATCGGATGGCTACACCTTC.

The rearrangement uses TRBV10-3 and TRBJ2-7; D is perhaps TRBD1 (5 bases). V lost 6 bases and J 2 bases, leaving 11 bases between the germline ends. CDR3 length equals 13 residues. CDR1 ENHRY and CDR2 SYGVKD come from the germline V gene. For the CDR3, the DNA is TGTGCCATCAGCCCAGGGTCCCCCTACGAGCAGTACTTC. It codes for CAISPGSPYEQYF.